What follows are 5 T cell receptor beta chains derived from one specimen sequenced in a study of blood T cells in healthy people across ages. A J-beta primer mix and a sample-barcoded 5' primer were used in a second PCR of about 7 to 12 cycles. MiXCR, run by TCRdb on the 5' RACE reads, gives a single entry per CDR3 protein. The sample holds around 1,100,000 distinct CDR3 sequences, around two fifths seen once. Sequenced input: blood. Every receptor here comes from a man younger than 30 in good health.

This clonotype has a count of ten or more. This rearrangement joins TRBV4-1 to TRBJ2-3; D unresolved. The CDR3 length is 14 residues. The V end lost 1 base, the J end lost 2 bases, and 7 bases lay between the germline ends. Germline CDR1 reads MGHRA; CDR2 reads YSYEKL. The CDR3 protein is CASSQVDITDTQYF. As DNA, the CDR3 is TGCGCCAGCAGCCAAGTAGACATCACAGATACGCAGTATTTT.

This chain connects TRBV3-1 to TRBJ2-7; 7 nucleotides align to TRBD1. With V trimmed by 5 bases and J by 8 bases, 6 bases remained unmatched. From germline, CDR1 is LGHDT and CDR2 YNNKEL (reference sequence). The CDR3 spans 12 residues. Here the CDR3 reads CASSYTGEKQYF. CDR3 sequence (DNA): TGTGCCAGCAGCTACACAGGGGAAAAGCAGTACTTC.

The CDR3: CATSDSMGGSTEAFF. CDR3 coding DNA: TGTGCCACCAGTGATTCCATGGGGGGATCCACTGAAGCTTTCTTT. The chain employs TRBV24-1 and TRBJ1-1; TRBD1 might be the D (5 bases). V lost 2 bases and J 4 bases, leaving 13 bases between the germline ends. Germline-derived CDR1 and CDR2 are KGHDR and SFDVKD. This CDR3 spans 15 amino acids.

The V and J genes are TRBV19 and TRBJ2-7, with TRBD2 matching 9 bases. Germline V gene sequence: CDR1 LNHDA, CDR2 SQIVND (reference sequence). Unmatched junction bases numbered 18, after V lost 9 bases and J lost 6 bases. The CDR3 contains 16 residues. DNA for the CDR3: TGTGCCAGCTCCACTGGGGAGCGGGGGGTTTCTATCGAGCAGTACTTC. Protein product: CASSTGERGVSIEQYF. Together with reference TRBV19 and TRBJ2-7, the CDR3 gives the full variable domain: DGGITQSPKYLFRKEGQNVTLSCEQNLNHDAMYWYRQDPGQGLRLIYYSQIVNDFQKGDIAEGYSVSREKKESFPLTVTSAQKNPTAFYLCASSTGERGVSIEQYFGPGTRLTVT.

There are a few counts of this clonotype. J is TRBJ2-7 and V is TRBV4-2, with 10 bases matching TRBD1. Germline V gene sequence: CDR1 LGHNA, CDR2 YNFKEQ. The CDR3 is 14 residues long. V dropped 0 bases and J dropped 10; count of bases not matched to a gene: 6. Here the CDR3 DNA reads TGTGCCAGCAGCCAAGAATGGACAGGGGGGGACCAGTACTTC. Protein sequence: CASSQEWTGGDQYF.